This T cell receptor beta chain came from a study of T cell repertoires in cytomegalovirus infection. Trimming took off 6 bases at V and 4 bases at J, with 18 bases between the two ends. The CDR3 has 16 residues. Per germline, CDR1 MDHEN and CDR2 SYDVKM. From the reads, TCRdb called clonotypes with MiXCR, one entry per CDR3 protein. The repertoire holds about 330,000 distinct CDR3 sequences, more than 8% seen once, with about 4.5% in the top ten. This clonotype was picked up many times. Input material: PBMCs. This TCR came from a human donor in good health (CMV status not recorded). Some clones in this sample may be carry-over from other donors' samples. The gene calls are TRBV28 and TRBJ2-2; D could derive from TRBD1 or TRBD2 (7 bases each). CDR3 nucleotides: TGTGCCAGCAGCCCAAGGGGGCGGGGGAGCACCGGGGAGCTGTTTTTT. This sequence encodes CASSPRGRGSTGELFF. The variable domain in full, completed from reference TRBV28 and TRBJ2-2, reads DVKVTQSSRYLVKRTGEKVFLECVQDMDHENMFWYRQDPGLGLRLIYFSYDVKMKEKGDIPEGYSVSREKKERFSLILESASTNQTSMYLCASSPRGRGSTGELFFGEGSRLTVL.